The entry below gives a single T cell receptor (beta chain) sequence along with its context. The germline CDR1 and CDR2 sequences are SGHNT and YYREEE (reference sequence). The CDR3 totals 15 residues. Trimming removed 4 bases from V and 3 bases from J; junction bases left unmatched: 3. This record comes from a study of cytomegalovirus exposure and HLA in healthy donors. Measured with immunoSEQ multiplex PCR; TCRdb has only the in-frame clones, and not every one. The profile shows about 120,000 clones, 88% of them singletons. J is TRBJ2-3 and V is TRBV5-4; TRBD2 matches at 12 bases. The sequencing sample was made of PBMCs. The source of this sequence is a man aged 18 to 30 in good health and CMV-seropositive. CDR3 region: CASSTGTSGTDTQYF. Written as DNA, the CDR3 is TGTGCCAGCAGCACCGGGACTAGCGGGACAGATACGCAGTATTTT.